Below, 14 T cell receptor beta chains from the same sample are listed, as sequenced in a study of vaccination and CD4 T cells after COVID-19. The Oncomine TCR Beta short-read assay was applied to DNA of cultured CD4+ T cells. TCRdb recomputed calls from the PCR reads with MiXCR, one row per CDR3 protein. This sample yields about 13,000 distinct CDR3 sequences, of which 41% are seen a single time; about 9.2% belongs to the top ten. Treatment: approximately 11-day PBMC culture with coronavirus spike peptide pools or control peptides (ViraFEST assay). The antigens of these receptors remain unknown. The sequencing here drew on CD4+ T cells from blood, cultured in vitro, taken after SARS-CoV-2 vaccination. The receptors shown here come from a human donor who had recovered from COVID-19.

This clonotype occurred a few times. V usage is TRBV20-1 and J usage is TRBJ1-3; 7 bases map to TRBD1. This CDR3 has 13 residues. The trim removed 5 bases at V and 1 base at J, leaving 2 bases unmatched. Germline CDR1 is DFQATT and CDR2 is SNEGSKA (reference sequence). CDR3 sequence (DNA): TGCAGTGCTTTGACAGGGTCTGGAAACACCATATATTTT. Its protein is CSALTGSGNTIYF.

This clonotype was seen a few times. Written as DNA, the CDR3 is TGCAGTGCTAGAACCCGGACAGGGGGTGGGAATGGCTACACCTTC. Protein product: CSARTRTGGGNGYTF. The chain joins TRBV20-1 to TRBJ1-2, with TRBD1 matching over 10 bases. V lost 2 bases to trimming and J lost 6 bases; unmatched junction nucleotides: 9. Germline CDR1 and CDR2: DFQATT and SNEGSKA (reference sequence). This CDR3 spans 15 amino acids.

DNA of the CDR3: TGTGCCAGCAGTCCACGACAGGCCTCCCGGAACACTGAAGCTTTCTTT. Protein: CASSPRQASRNTEAFF. The chain employs TRBV11-3 and TRBJ1-1, with D perhaps TRBD1 (6 bases). CDR1 is SGHNT, CDR2 YENEEA, per germline. The CDR3 contains 16 residues. Trimming took off 6 bases at V and 1 base at J, with 18 bases between the two ends. The variable domain in full, completed from reference TRBV11-3 and TRBJ1-1, reads EAGVVQSPRYKIIEKKQPVAFWCNPISGHNTLYWYLQNLGQGPELLIRYENEEAVDDSQLPKDRFSAERLKGVDSTLKIQPAELGDSAVYLCASSPRQASRNTEAFFGQGTRLTVV.

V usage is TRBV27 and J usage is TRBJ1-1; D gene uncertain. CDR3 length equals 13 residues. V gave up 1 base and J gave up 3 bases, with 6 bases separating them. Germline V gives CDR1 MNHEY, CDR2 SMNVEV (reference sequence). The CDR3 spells CASSLYRDTEAFF. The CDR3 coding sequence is TGTGCCAGCAGTTTATATCGGGACACTGAAGCTTTCTTT.

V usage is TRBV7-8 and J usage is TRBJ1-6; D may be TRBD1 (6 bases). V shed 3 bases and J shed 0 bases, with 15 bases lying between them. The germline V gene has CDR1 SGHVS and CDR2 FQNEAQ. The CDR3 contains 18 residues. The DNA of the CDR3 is TGTGCCAGCAGCTTTCGACAGGCCCGAAGCTCCTATAATTCACCCCTCCACTTT. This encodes CASSFRQARSSYNSPLHF.

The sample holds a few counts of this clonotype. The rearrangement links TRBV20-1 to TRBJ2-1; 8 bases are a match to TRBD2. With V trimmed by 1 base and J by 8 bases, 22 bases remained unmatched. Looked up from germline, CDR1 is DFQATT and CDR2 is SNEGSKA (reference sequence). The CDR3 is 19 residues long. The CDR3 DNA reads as TGCAGTGCTAGAGTTAAAAGCCCCCTAGGCGGGAGGTCTACCCATGAGCAGTTCTTC. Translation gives CSARVKSPLGGRSTHEQFF.

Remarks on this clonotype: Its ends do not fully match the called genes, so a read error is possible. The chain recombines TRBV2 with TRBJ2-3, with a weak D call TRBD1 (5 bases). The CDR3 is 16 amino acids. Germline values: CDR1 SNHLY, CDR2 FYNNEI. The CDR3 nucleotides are TGTGCCAGCAGTGAAAGATGGGGCAGATCCACAGATACGCAGTATTTC. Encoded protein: CASSERWGRSTDTQYF. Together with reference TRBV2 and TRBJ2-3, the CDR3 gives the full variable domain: EPEVTQTPSHQVTQMGQEVILRCVPISNHLYFYWYRQILGQKVEFLVSFYNNEISEKSEIFDDQFSVERPDGSNFTLKIRSTKLEDSAMYFCASSERWGRSTDTQYFGPGTRLTVL.

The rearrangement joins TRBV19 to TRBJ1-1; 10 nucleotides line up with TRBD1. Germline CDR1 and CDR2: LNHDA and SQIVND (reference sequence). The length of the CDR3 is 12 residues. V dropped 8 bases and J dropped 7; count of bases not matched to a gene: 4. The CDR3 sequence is CASRQGADEAFF. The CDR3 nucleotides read TGTGCCAGTCGACAGGGGGCGGATGAAGCTTTCTTT.

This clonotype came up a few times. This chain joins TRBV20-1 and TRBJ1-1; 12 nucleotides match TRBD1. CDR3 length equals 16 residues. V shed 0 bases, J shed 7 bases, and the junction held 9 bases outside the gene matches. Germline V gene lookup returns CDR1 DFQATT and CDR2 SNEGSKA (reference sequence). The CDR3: CSARDTAGTGGDEAFF. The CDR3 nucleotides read TGCAGTGCTAGAGATACCGCCGGGACAGGGGGCGATGAAGCTTTCTTT.

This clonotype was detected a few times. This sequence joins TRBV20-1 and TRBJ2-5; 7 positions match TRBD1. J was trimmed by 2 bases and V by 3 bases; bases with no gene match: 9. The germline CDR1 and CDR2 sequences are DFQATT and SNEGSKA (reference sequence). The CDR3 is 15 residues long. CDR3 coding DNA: TGCAGTGCTAGGAACGACAGGGTACGACAAGAGACCCAGTACTTC. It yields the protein CSARNDRVRQETQYF.

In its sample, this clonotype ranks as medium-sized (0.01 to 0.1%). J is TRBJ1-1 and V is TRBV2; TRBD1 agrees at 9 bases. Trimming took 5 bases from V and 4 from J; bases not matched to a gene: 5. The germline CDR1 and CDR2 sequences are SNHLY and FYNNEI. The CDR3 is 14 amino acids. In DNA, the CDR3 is TGTGCCAGCAGTACAGGGGGCGGATCCACTGAAGCTTTCTTT. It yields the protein CASSTGGGSTEAFF.

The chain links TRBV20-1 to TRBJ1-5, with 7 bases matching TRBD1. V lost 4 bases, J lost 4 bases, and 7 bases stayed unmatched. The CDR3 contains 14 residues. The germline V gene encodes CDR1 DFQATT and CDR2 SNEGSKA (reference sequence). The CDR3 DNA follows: TGCAGTGCTACGACAGGGTGGGAGAATCAGCCCCAGCATTTT. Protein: CSATTGWENQPQHF.

Here the CDR3 reads CASSLASGLGYEQYF. CDR3 DNA sequence: TGTGCCAGCAGCTTAGCGTCGGGGCTAGGGTACGAGCAGTACTTC. This chain joins TRBV7-2 and TRBJ2-7; the D call may be TRBD1 or TRBD2 (5 bases each). V shed 0 bases and J shed 4 bases, with 13 bases lying between them. CDR3 size: 15 residues. Germline V gene data show CDR1 as SGHTA and CDR2 as FQGNSA.

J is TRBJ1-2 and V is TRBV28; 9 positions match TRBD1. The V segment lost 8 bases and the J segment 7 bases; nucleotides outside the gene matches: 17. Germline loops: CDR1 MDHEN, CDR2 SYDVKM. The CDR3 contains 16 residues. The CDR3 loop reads CASHLYGQGKAAGYTF. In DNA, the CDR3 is TGTGCCAGCCATTTATACGGACAGGGGAAAGCGGCTGGCTACACCTTC.